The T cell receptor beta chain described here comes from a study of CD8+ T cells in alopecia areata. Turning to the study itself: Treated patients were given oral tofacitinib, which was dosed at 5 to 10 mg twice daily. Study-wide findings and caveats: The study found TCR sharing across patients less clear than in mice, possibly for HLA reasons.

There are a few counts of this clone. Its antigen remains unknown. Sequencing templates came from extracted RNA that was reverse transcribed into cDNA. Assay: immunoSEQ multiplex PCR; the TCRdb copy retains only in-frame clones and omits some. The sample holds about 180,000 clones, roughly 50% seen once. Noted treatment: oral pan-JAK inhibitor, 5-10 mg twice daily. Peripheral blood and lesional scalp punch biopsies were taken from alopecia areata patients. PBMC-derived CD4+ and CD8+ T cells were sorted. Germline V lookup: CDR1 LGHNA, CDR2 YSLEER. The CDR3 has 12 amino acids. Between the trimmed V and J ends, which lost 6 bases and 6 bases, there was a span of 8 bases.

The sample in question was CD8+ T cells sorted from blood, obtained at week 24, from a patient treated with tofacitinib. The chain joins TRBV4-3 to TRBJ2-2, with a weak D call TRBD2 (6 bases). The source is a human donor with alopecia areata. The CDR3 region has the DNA TGCGCCAGCAGGGGGGGTGCCGGGGAGCTGTTTTTT. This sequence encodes CASRGGAGELFF.